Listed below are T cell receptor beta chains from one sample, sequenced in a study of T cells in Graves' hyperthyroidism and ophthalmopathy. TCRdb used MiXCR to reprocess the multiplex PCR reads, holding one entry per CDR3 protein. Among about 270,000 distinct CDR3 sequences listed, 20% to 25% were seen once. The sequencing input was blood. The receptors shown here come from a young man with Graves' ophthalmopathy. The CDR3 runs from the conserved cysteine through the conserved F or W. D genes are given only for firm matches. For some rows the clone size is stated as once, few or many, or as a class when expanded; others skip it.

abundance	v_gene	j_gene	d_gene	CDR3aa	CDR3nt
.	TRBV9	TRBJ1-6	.	CASSHPEGASYNSPLHF	TGTGCCAGCAGCCATCCGGAGGGCGCTAGTTATAATTCACCCCTCCACTTT
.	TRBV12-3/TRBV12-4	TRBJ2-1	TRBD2	CASRAGTSGIYNEQFF	TGTGCCAGCAGAGCCGGGACTAGCGGTATCTACAATGAGCAGTTCTTC
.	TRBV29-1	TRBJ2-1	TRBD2	CSVEWGTSSYNEQFF	TGCAGCGTTGAATGGGGGACTAGCAGTTACAATGAGCAGTTCTTC
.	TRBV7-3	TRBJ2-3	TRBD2	CASSKLAGETDTQYF	TGTGCCAGCAGCAAACTAGCGGGAGAAACAGATACGCAGTATTTT
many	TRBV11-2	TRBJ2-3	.	CASSLDLLRPDTQYF	TGTGCCAGCAGCTTAGATCTTTTGCGCCCAGATACGCAGTATTTT
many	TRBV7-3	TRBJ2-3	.	CASSLPPTYTQYF	TGTGCCAGCAGCCTACCTCCCACTTATACGCAGTATTTT
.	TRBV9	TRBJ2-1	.	CASSVDWVNNEQFF	TGTGCCAGCAGCGTCGACTGGGTCAACAATGAGCAGTTCTTC
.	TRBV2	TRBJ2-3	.	CASSRLTGYTDTQYF	TGTGCCAGCAGTCGGCTTACAGGGTATACAGATACGCAGTATTTT
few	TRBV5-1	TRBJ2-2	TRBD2	CASSLRLAGATGELFF	TGCGCCAGCAGCCTCCGACTAGCGGGAGCAACCGGGGAGCTGTTTTTT
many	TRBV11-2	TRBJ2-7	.	CASSLGLAQYF	TGTGCCAGCAGCTTAGGGCTAGCGCAGTACTTC
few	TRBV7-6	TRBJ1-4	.	CASSSTGEKLFF	TGTGCCAGCAGCTCCACGGGGGAAAAACTGTTTTTT
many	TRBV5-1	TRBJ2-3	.	CASSEADTQYF	TGCGCCAGCAGCGAGGCAGATACGCAGTATTTT
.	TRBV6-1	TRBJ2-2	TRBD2	CASSLSLGLALTGELFF	TGTGCCAGCAGCCTCTCGTTGGGACTAGCACTCACCGGGGAGCTGTTTTTT
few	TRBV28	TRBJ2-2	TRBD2	CASKSSGSINTGELFF	TGTGCCAGCAAGTCTAGCGGCTCGATAAACACCGGGGAGCTGTTTTTT
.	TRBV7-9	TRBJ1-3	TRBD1	CASSETGAPGGNTIYF	TGTGCCAGCAGCGAGACAGGGGCCCCGGGAGGAAACACCATATATTTT
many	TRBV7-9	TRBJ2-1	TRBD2	CASSLGLAGGSNEQFF	TGTGCCAGCAGCTTAGGACTAGCGGGAGGTTCCAATGAGCAGTTCTTC
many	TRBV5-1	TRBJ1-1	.	CASSLGRPNTEAFF	TGCGCCAGCAGCTTGGGTCGTCCGAACACTGAAGCTTTCTTT
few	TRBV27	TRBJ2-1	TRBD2	CASSLLVRASGLDNEQFF	TGTGCCAGCAGTTTATTGGTCAGGGCTAGCGGACTGGATAATGAGCAGTTCTTC
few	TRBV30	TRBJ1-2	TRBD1	CAWSLGQGGYGYTF	TGTGCCTGGAGTCTGGGACAGGGTGGCTATGGCTACACCTTC
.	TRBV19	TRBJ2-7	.	CASVRPQETYEQYF	TGTGCCAGTGTGCGCCCCCAGGAAACCTACGAGCAGTACTTC
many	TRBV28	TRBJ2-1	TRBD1	CAAGGTGGFNEQFF	TGTGCCGCTGGGGGGACAGGGGGATTTAATGAGCAGTTCTTC
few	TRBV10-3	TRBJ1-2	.	CAIPKGGGPYGYTF	TGTGCCATCCCAAAAGGGGGGGGACCCTATGGCTACACCTTC
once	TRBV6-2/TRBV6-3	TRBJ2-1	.	CASSYSRGEQFF	TGTGCCAGCAGTTACTCGCGGGGTGAGCAGTTCTTC
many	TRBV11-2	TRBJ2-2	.	CASSFLVSGELFF	TGTGCCAGCAGCTTCCTGGTGTCCGGGGAGCTGTTTTTT
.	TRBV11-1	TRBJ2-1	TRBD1	CASRSGQDISYNEQFF	TGTGCCAGCAGATCCGGACAGGACATATCCTACAATGAGCAGTTCTTC
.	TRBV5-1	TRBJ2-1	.	CASSSSSTKDEQFF	TGCGCCAGCAGCTCGAGCTCCACGAAGGATGAGCAGTTCTTC
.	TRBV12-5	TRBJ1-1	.	CASGFGGGNTEAFF	TGTGCTAGTGGTTTCGGCGGGGGGAACACTGAAGCTTTCTTT
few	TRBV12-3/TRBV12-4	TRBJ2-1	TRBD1	CASSRQGIYNEQFF	TGTGCCAGCAGTCGACAGGGGATTTACAATGAGCAGTTCTTC
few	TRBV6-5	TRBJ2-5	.	CASSFLANEETQYF	TGTGCCAGCAGTTTTCTAGCGAACGAAGAGACCCAGTACTTC
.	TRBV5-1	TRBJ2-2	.	CASSRSARRGTGELFF	TGCGCCAGCAGCAGAAGCGCTCGGAGGGGGACCGGGGAGCTGTTTTTT
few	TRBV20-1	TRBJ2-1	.	CSARLPGPGHNEQFF	TGCAGTGCTAGATTACCGGGACCAGGACACAATGAGCAGTTCTTC
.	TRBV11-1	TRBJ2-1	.	CASSLNVASYNEQFF	TGTGCCAGCAGCTTGAACGTTGCCTCCTACAATGAGCAGTTCTTC
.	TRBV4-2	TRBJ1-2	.	CASSQDKARRYYGYTF	TGTGCCAGCAGCCAAGATAAGGCCAGGCGATACTATGGCTACACCTTC
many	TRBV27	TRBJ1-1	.	CASSTNSLMNTEAFF	TGTGCCAGCAGTACCAACAGCCTCATGAACACTGAAGCTTTCTTT
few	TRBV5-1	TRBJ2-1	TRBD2	CASSSGASGSGEQFF	TGCGCCAGCAGCTCGGGGGCTAGCGGGAGTGGAGAGCAGTTCTTC
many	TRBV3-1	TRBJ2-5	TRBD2	CASSQDRSGKDQYF	TGTGCCAGCAGCCAAGATAGGAGCGGGAAAGACCAGTACTTC
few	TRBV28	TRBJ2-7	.	CASTELGPYEQYF	TGTGCCAGCACTGAACTGGGACCCTACGAGCAGTACTTC
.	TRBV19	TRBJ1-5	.	CASSIQSNQPQHF	TGTGCCAGTAGTATCCAGAGCAATCAGCCCCAGCATTTT
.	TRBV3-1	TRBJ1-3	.	CASGHSTPLSGNTIYF	TGTGCCAGCGGGCATTCAACACCTCTCTCTGGAAACACCATATATTTT
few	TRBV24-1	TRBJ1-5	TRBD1	CATSDPGTGNQPQHF	TGTGCCACCAGTGACCCCGGGACAGGGAATCAGCCCCAGCATTTT
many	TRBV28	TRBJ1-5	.	CASSPSSGYQPQHF	TGTGCCAGCAGTCCCTCGTCAGGTTACCAGCCCCAGCATTTT
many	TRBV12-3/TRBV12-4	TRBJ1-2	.	CASTLRGRDYGYTF	TGTGCCAGCACCTTAAGGGGCAGGGACTATGGCTACACCTTC
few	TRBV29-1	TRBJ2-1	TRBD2	CSVSGVSGTSGPPSYNEQFF	TGCAGCGTGTCCGGGGTGTCAGGGACTAGCGGACCTCCCTCCTACAATGAGCAGTTCTTC
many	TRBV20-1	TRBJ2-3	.	CSASGAGDTQYF	TGCAGTGCTAGCGGGGCCGGAGATACGCAGTATTTT
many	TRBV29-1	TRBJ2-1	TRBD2	CSVAISGRNHNEQFF	TGCAGCGTTGCAATTAGCGGGAGGAACCACAATGAGCAGTTCTTC
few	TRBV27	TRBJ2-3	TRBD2	CASSEGLAGGTDTQYF	TGTGCCAGCAGTGAGGGACTAGCGGGGGGCACAGATACGCAGTATTTT
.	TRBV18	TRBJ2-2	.	CASSPSSGATGELFF	TGTGCCAGCTCACCTTCCTCAGGAGCGACCGGGGAGCTGTTTTTT
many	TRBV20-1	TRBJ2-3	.	CSARLTSTDTQYF	TGCAGTGCTAGACTAACCAGCACAGATACGCAGTATTTT